Listed here are 2 T cell receptor beta chains from one sample, sequenced in a study of OX40 agonist ivuxolimab in advanced cancers. Assay: immunoSEQ multiplex PCR; the TCRdb copy retains only in-frame clones and omits some. The repertoire holds roughly 54,000 clones, about 83% seen once, with 0.95% to 1.5% in the top ten. Sequenced material: CD4+ or CD8+ T cells sorted from blood, taken in a trial of the OX40 agonist ivuxolimab. These receptors were obtained from an adult with an advanced solid tumor such as melanoma, head and neck, liver or kidney cancer.

V gene TRBV19 combines with J gene TRBJ1-1; possibly TRBD1 for D (6 bases). CDR1 is LNHDA, CDR2 SQIVND, per germline (reference sequence). V gave up 8 bases and J gave up 7 bases, with 17 bases separating them. This CDR3 has 13 residues. CDR3 in amino acids: CASGVQGGVEAFF. In DNA form, the CDR3 reads TGTGCCAGTGGGGTACAGGGCGGTGTTGAAGCTTTCTTT.

This clone was counted once. J is TRBJ1-4 and V is TRBV14; D unclear. Germline loops: CDR1 SGHDN, CDR2 FVKESK. V lost 0 bases, J lost 8 bases, and 13 bases lay in between. CDR3 length: 15 amino acids. This chain's CDR3 is CASSQDWGGGEKLFF. The CDR3 DNA follows: TGTGCCAGCAGCCAAGATTGGGGAGGCGGGGAAAAACTGTTTTTT.